This paragraph covers one T cell receptor (beta chain) sequence. What it binds is not known. This record belongs to a study of cytomegalovirus exposure and HLA in healthy donors. In the PCR, 60 Vbeta and 13 Jbeta primers were used. TCRdb keeps only in-frame clones here, not all; method: immunoSEQ multiplex PCR. The data show over 150,000 clones, with about 80% seen just once and around 1.3% held by the top ten. From germline, CDR1 is LNHNV and CDR2 YYDKDF (reference sequence). This CDR3 is 15 amino acids long. V was pared by 1 base and J by 5 bases, with 11 bases between. Notes on the study in general: TCR beta V- and J-gene trimming was later associated with a missense DCLRE1C variant. In a later analysis, at a false discovery rate of 0.05, about 17,000 TCR beta sequences matched HLA alleles. Reports state that TCR beta sequences accurately predicted most subjects' HLA-A and HLA-B alleles. In an earlier analysis, productive rearrangement rates for most beta V segments clustered near 87% or 30%.

The receptor was isolated from a woman aged 50 to 60 in good health and CMV-seronegative. The sequencing input was PBMCs. The chain couples TRBV15 to TRBJ1-4; a weak D match, TRBD1 (6 bases). In DNA, the CDR3 is TGTGCCACCAGCAGAGCGGGGACAAGAAATGAAAAACTGTTTTTT. Translation gives CATSRAGTRNEKLFF.